These T cell receptor beta chains were read from a single sample in a study of T cells in localized non-small cell lung cancer. The table came from immunoSEQ multiplex PCR; TCRdb's copy has only in-frame clones and leaves some out. Of about 15,000 clones listed, 84% are singletons. This specimen consisted of peripheral blood, obtained before any cancer treatment. The receptors were gathered from a female donor older than 55 with stage I squamous cell lung carcinoma. Both conserved end residues are trimmed from each CDR3. Fields, in order: V gene, J gene, CDR3 protein.

v_call: TRBV29-1
j_call: TRBJ1-3
cdr3_aa: SVDLPGTGNTIY

v_call: TRBV29-1
j_call: TRBJ2-5
cdr3_aa: SVVGDILETQY

v_call: TRBV30
j_call: TRBJ1-6
cdr3_aa: AWSETGGRHSPLH

v_call: TRBV13
j_call: TRBJ2-1
cdr3_aa: ASSLPRLAGGRQF

v_call: TRBV5-6
j_call: TRBJ1-1
cdr3_aa: ASSLGWGTEAF

v_call: TRBV15
j_call: TRBJ2-3
cdr3_aa: ATSRDPDRGNTQY

v_call: TRBV7-9
j_call: TRBJ2-7
cdr3_aa: ASSLQGNEQY

v_call: TRBV11-3
j_call: TRBJ2-2
cdr3_aa: ASSSQTVTNTGELF

v_call: TRBV19
j_call: TRBJ1-4
cdr3_aa: ASSISGGRLNEKLF

v_call: TRBV7-8
j_call: TRBJ2-3
cdr3_aa: ASSLRDFSTDTQY

v_call: TRBV6-6
j_call: TRBJ2-7
cdr3_aa: AAGGGTVSEQY

v_call: TRBV2
j_call: TRBJ2-5
cdr3_aa: ASSDQTGRGTQY

v_call: TRBV19
j_call: TRBJ2-5
cdr3_aa: AKGGETQY

v_call: TRBV7-2
j_call: TRBJ2-7
cdr3_aa: ASSLGQGKSYEQY

v_call: TRBV7-2
j_call: TRBJ2-5
cdr3_aa: ASSLAAGQETQY

v_call: TRBV4-3
j_call: TRBJ2-2
cdr3_aa: ASSQEVGTGSGELF

v_call: TRBV5-5
j_call: TRBJ2-5
cdr3_aa: ASSLGRSAQETQY

v_call: TRBV11-3
j_call: TRBJ2-5
cdr3_aa: ASSYSETQY

v_call: TRBV6-1
j_call: TRBJ2-5
cdr3_aa: ASLTPGGAQY

v_call: TRBV7-2
j_call: TRBJ2-4
cdr3_aa: ASSVTSGGGENIQY

v_call: TRBV7-3
j_call: TRBJ1-1
cdr3_aa: ASSLSPGDTEAF

v_call: TRBV6-9
j_call: TRBJ1-1
cdr3_aa: ASSPGDPAGHGTEAF

v_call: TRBV19
j_call: TRBJ1-1
cdr3_aa: ASSILNSLMNTEAF

v_call: TRBV28
j_call: TRBJ2-3
cdr3_aa: ASRDSSTARDTQY

v_call: TRBV7-2
j_call: TRBJ1-5
cdr3_aa: ASSLGQGGQPQH

v_call: TRBV28
j_call: TRBJ1-1
cdr3_aa: ASSLGPRGSNTEAF

v_call: TRBV11-2
j_call: TRBJ2-1
cdr3_aa: ASREGDYNEQF

v_call: TRBV11-3
j_call: TRBJ1-2
cdr3_aa: ASSPSTWEGYT

v_call: TRBV5-5
j_call: TRBJ1-1
cdr3_aa: ASSFGTNTEAF

v_call: TRBV2
j_call: TRBJ1-1
cdr3_aa: ASSERARNTEAF

v_call: TRBV2
j_call: TRBJ2-1
cdr3_aa: ASSGYLGNEQF

v_call: TRBV5-1
j_call: TRBJ2-5
cdr3_aa: ASSPGGVKETQY

v_call: TRBV7-3
j_call: TRBJ1-1
cdr3_aa: ASSLTPGDTEAF

v_call: TRBV9
j_call: TRBJ1-1
cdr3_aa: ASSVGFVTEAF

v_call: TRBV4-3
j_call: TRBJ1-4
cdr3_aa: ASSPRQGGANEKLF

v_call: TRBV5-4
j_call: TRBJ1-4
cdr3_aa: ASSRGRGATNEKLF

v_call: TRBV18
j_call: TRBJ1-1
cdr3_aa: ASSPIQVGWTEAF

v_call: TRBV29-1
j_call: TRBJ2-4
cdr3_aa: SVPSGKNIQY

v_call: TRBV29-1
j_call: TRBJ1-4
cdr3_aa: SVVRDNEKLF

v_call: TRBV27
j_call: TRBJ1-6
cdr3_aa: ASSLRGIAPYSPLH

v_call: TRBV14
j_call: TRBJ1-1
cdr3_aa: ASSRDRVGTEAF

v_call: TRBV7-8
j_call: TRBJ2-7
cdr3_aa: ASSFTHRAYEQY

v_call: TRBV4-3
j_call: TRBJ1-2
cdr3_aa: ASSQGPGRNYGYT

v_call: TRBV27
j_call: TRBJ2-7
cdr3_aa: ASSYGGSSYEQY

v_call: TRBV19
j_call: TRBJ2-4
cdr3_aa: ASRPTARGFGKNIQY

v_call: TRBV7-3
j_call: TRBJ2-2
cdr3_aa: ASSKGGVNTGELF

v_call: TRBV11-2
j_call: TRBJ2-2
cdr3_aa: ASSLDLRAGELF

v_call: TRBV2
j_call: TRBJ2-3
cdr3_aa: ASSPIPDTQY

v_call: TRBV6-1
j_call: TRBJ1-5
cdr3_aa: ASSESSNQPQH

v_call: TRBV10-3
j_call: TRBJ2-2
cdr3_aa: AIRPGTAGNTGELF

v_call: TRBV5-5
j_call: TRBJ1-3
cdr3_aa: ASSSGQGILSGNTIY

v_call: TRBV2
j_call: TRBJ1-1
cdr3_aa: ASSRGTGNTEAF